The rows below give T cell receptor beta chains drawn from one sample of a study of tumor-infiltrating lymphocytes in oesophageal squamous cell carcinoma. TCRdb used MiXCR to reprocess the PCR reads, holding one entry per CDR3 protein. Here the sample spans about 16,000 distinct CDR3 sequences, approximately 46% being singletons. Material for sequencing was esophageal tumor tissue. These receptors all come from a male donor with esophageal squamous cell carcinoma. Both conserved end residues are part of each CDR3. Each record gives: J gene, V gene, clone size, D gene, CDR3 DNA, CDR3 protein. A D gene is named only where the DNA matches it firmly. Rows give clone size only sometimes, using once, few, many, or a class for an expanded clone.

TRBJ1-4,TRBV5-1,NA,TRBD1,TGCGCCAGCAGCTTTGGGACAGATTATGAAAAACTGTTTTTT,CASSFGTDYEKLFF
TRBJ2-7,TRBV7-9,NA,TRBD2,TGTGCCAGCAGAAAGGGACTAGCGGGAGACAATGAGCAGTACTTC,CASRKGLAGDNEQYF
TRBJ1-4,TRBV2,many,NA,TGTGCCAGCAGCGGCGGCCTAGGGGGGGAACTGTTTTTT,CASSGGLGGELFF
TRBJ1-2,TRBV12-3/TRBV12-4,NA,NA,TGTGCCAGCAGTTTAGCGCGGGGGTGGGAGGCTTACACCTTC,CASSLARGWEAYTF
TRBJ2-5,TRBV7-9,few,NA,TGTGCCAGCAGCTCCCGTGAGTGGGGCCAAGAGACCCAGTACTTC,CASSSREWGQETQYF
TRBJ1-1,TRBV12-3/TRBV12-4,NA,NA,TGTGCCAGCAGTTTTCGGCAGGGTGCTTCCTCGAACACTGAAGCTTTCTTT,CASSFRQGASSNTEAFF
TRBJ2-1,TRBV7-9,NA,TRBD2,TGTGCCAGCATTAGGAGCGGGGCTTGGGATGAGCAGTTCTTC,CASIRSGAWDEQFF
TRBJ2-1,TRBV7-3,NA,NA,TGTGCCAGCAGCAGTATAGGGGGGTCCTACAATGAGCAGTTCTTC,CASSSIGGSYNEQFF
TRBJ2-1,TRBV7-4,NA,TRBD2,TGTGCCAGCAGCTTAGGGGCGGGGGGGCCATACAATGAGCAGTTCTTC,CASSLGAGGPYNEQFF
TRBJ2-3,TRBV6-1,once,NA,TGTGCCAGCAGGAGAAAGCGGAGTCTCACAGATACGCAGTATTTT,CASRRKRSLTDTQYF
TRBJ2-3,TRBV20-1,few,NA,TGCAGTGGAGGGATCACAGATACGCAGTATTTT,CSGGITDTQYF
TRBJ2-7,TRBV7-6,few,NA,TGTGCCAGCAGCTCCGGGACGGTCGAGCAGTACTTC,CASSSGTVEQYF
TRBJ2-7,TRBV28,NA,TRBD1,TGTGCCAGCATTAGGGACAGCCCCTACGAGCAGTACTTC,CASIRDSPYEQYF
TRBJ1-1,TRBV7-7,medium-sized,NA,TGTGCTAGCAGCACAGACAGGTCTCCGGACACTGAAGCTTTCTTT,CASSTDRSPDTEAFF
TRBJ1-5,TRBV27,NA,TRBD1,TGTGCCAGCAGTGCCCGGGACAGGGCAGGTTATAGCAATCAGCCCCAGCATTTT,CASSARDRAGYSNQPQHF
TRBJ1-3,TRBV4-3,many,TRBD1,TGCGCCAGCAGCCGATACTACAGGGGAAATGCTGGAAACACCATATATTTT,CASSRYYRGNAGNTIYF
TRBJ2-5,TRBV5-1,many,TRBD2,TGCGCCAGCAGCTCGACTAGCGCGGAGACCCAGTACTTC,CASSSTSAETQYF
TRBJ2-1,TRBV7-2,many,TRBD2,TGTGCCAGCAGCGACCGGACTAGCGGGACAAGGAATGAGCAGTTCTTC,CASSDRTSGTRNEQFF
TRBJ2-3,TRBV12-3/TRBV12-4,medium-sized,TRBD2,TGTGCCAGCAGTCATCCGGGACAGAATCTATATGGCGGGAGGGCCGGAGGCACAGATACGCAGTATTTT,CASSHPGQNLYGGRAGGTDTQYF
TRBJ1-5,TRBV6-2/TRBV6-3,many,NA,TGTGCCAGCAGTTATGGGGGAAGGAATCAGCCCCAGCATTTT,CASSYGGRNQPQHF
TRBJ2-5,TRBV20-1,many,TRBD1,TGCAGTGCTAGAGATGGGGACAGCCACCAAGAGACCCAGTACTTC,CSARDGDSHQETQYF
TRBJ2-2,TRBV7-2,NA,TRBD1,TGTGCCAGCAGTCCCCGACAGGGGGTAATAGTGGGGACCGGGGAGCTGTTTTTT,CASSPRQGVIVGTGELFF
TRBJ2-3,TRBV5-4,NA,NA,TGTGCCAGCAGCTTGGCCAGTGGGCTTACAGTCACAGATACGCAGTATTTT,CASSLASGLTVTDTQYF
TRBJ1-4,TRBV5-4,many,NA,TGTGCCAGCAGCGGAACGGGTGGGAGTGAAAAACTGTTTTTT,CASSGTGGSEKLFF
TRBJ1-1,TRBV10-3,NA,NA,TGTGCCATCAGGAGAAAGGAGAACACTGAAGCTTTCTTT,CAIRRKENTEAFF
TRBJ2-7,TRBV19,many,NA,TGTGCCAGTAGTATAGCTGGACGGTTCTCCTACGAGCAGTACTTC,CASSIAGRFSYEQYF
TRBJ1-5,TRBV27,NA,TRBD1,TGTGCCAGCAAATTGGACAGGTCCGACAATCAGCCCCAGCATTTT,CASKLDRSDNQPQHF
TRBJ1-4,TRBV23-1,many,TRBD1,TGCGCCAGCAGTCCGGACAGGGTAAATGAAAAACTGTTTTTT,CASSPDRVNEKLFF
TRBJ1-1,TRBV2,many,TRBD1,TGTGCCAGCGAAAAACAGGGGATGAACACTGAAGCTTTCTTT,CASEKQGMNTEAFF
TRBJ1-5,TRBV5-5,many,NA,TGTGCCAGCAGCTTGACCGGGCAGCCCCAGCATTTT,CASSLTGQPQHF
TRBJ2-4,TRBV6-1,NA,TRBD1,TGTGCCAGCAGTCTCCGACAGGGCCTAGCCAAAAACATTCAGTACTTC,CASSLRQGLAKNIQYF
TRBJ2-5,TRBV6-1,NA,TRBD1,TGTGCCAGCAGTCCTATAACAGGGGAAGAGACCCAGTACTTC,CASSPITGEETQYF
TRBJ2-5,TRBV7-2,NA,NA,TGTGCCAGCAGCTTAGTTGGAGAGACCCAGTACTTC,CASSLVGETQYF
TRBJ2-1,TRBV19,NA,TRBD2,TGTGCCAGTGGGCGGGAGGCTGAGCAGTTCTTC,CASGREAEQFF
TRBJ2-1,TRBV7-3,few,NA,TGTGCCAGCAGCTTAAACCCCCGGGGGAGCTCCTACAATGAGCAGTTCTTC,CASSLNPRGSSYNEQFF
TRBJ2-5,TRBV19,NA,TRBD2,TGTGCCAGTAGGGGGCTCCGGGCGGGAGGGCCGGAGACCCAGTACTTC,CASRGLRAGGPETQYF
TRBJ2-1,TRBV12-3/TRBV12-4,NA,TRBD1,TGTGCCAGCAGTAGACAGGGGGCGCCGAATGAGCAGTTCTTC,CASSRQGAPNEQFF
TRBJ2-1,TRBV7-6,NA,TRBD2,TGTGCCAGCAGCTTGCTAGCGGGGATCACCCAAGAGACCCAGTTCTTC,CASSLLAGITQETQFF
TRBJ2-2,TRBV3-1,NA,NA,TGTGCCAGCAGCCAAGGGACGCCACCGGGCACCGGGGAGCTGTTTTTT,CASSQGTPPGTGELFF
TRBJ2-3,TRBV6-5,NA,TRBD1,TGTGCCAGCAGAGTACAGGGGGCTACAGATACGCAGTATTTT,CASRVQGATDTQYF
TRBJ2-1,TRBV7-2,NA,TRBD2,TGTGCCAGCAGCTTCACTAGCGGTCTAAGCTCCTACAATGAGCAGTTCTTC,CASSFTSGLSSYNEQFF
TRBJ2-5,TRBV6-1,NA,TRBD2,TGTGCCAGCAGTGAAAACCCAGTAGCGGGGTTTCAAGAGACCCAGTACTTC,CASSENPVAGFQETQYF
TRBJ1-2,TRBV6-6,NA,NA,TGTGCCAGCAGTTACTCGAGTAGGGTAGGCTACACCTTC,CASSYSSRVGYTF
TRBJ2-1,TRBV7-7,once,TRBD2,TGTGCTAGCAGCCCCCGCAGGGCTACGGGAGGCGCTTTAAACAATGAGCAGTTCTTC,CASSPRRATGGALNNEQFF
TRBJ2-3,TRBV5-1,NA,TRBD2,TGCGCCAGCAGCTTGTCTCTAGCGGGAGGTAGCACAGATACGCAGTATTTT,CASSLSLAGGSTDTQYF
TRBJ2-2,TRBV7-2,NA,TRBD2,TGTGCCAGCAGCTTAAAGGGGAGGGCCGGGGAGCTGTTTTTT,CASSLKGRAGELFF
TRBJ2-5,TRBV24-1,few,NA,TGTGCCACCAGTGACCCTACTAGTGCCGAAGAGACCCAGTACTTC,CATSDPTSAEETQYF
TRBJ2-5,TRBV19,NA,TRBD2,TGTGCCAGTGGGCAGACTAGCGTTGAGACCCAGTACTTC,CASGQTSVETQYF
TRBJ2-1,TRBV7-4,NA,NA,TGTGCCAGCAGCTACGGTTGGGATGAGCAGTTCTTC,CASSYGWDEQFF
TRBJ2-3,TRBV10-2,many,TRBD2,TGCGCCAGCAGTGAGGGGACTAGCGGGAGGGCCGAAACAGATACGCAGTATTTT,CASSEGTSGRAETDTQYF
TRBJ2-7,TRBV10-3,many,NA,TGTGCCATCAGTGAACCCGAGGGGCGGCAATTGTACAATGAGCAGTACTTC,CAISEPEGRQLYNEQYF
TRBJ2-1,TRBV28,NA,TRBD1,TGTGCCAGCAGTTTGTTGGGACAGGGAGGTCGGAATGAGCAGTTCTTC,CASSLLGQGGRNEQFF
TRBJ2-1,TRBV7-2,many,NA,TGTGCCAGCAGCTTAGGACCTTGGGGACTTGAGGCGCGGCAGTTCTTC,CASSLGPWGLEARQFF
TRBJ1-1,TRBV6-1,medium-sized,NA,TGTGCCAGCAGGCCCAACAGGTTGGTGAACACTGAAGCTTTCTTT,CASRPNRLVNTEAFF
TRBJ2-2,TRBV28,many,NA,TGTGCCAGCAGGCTAGGGGGGACCGGGGAGCTGTTTTTT,CASRLGGTGELFF